The entry below gives a single T cell receptor (beta chain) sequence along with its context. This record comes from a study of blood T cell repertoires in COVID-19. Study context: COVID-19 samples collected from the United States, Italy and Spain covered acute and convalescent phases. In each case, the material was cDNA or gDNA derived from T cells, B-cell-depleted T cells, or PBMCs.

The table came from immunoSEQ multiplex PCR; TCRdb's copy has only in-frame clones and leaves some out. This table holds roughly 81,000 clones, 65% to 85% found once. Specimen: peripheral blood. The receptor comes from an elderly man with active or convalescent COVID-19.

The CDR3 protein is CASSRQIYQPQHF. DNA of the CDR3: TGTGCCAGCAGCAGACAAATTTATCAGCCCCAGCATTTT. This rearrangement joins TRBV7-6 to TRBJ1-5; no firm D call. The V end was cut by 5 bases, the J end by 5 bases, with 10 bases between. The CDR3 spans 13 residues. The germline V gene encodes CDR1 SGHVS and CDR2 FNYEAQ.